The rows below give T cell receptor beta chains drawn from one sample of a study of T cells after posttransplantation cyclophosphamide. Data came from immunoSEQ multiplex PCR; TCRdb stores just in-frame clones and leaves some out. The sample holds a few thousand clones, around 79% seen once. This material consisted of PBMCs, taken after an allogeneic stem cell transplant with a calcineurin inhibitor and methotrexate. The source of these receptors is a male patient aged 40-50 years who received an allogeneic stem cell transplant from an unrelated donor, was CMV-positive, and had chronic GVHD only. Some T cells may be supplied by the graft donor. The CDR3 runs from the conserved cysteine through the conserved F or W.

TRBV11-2 CASSLARSTEAFF
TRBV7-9 CASSSGIRGAGTEAFF
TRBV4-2 CASSLGLAETGELFF
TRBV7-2 CASPSSNYGYTF
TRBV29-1 CSVGAQHGDYEQYF
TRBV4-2 CASSQEFGQSEAFF
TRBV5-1 CASSSQAGGTDTQYF
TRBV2 CASSAGPDTQYF
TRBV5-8 CASSFFLKTYRGTEAFF
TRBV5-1 CASSFATGAVYGYTF
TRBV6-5 CASSYSGTGGYEQYF
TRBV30 CAWSRLAGGPSTGELFF
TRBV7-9 CASSLALTRGDRGSNEQYF
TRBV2 CASSLQIYEQYF
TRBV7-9 CASSPTGSNEKLFF
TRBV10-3 CAISEGGKNTEAFF
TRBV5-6 CASSSRGGPYNSPLHF
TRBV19 CATTTTQTGFTDTQYF
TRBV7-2 CASSFSLKLYEQYF
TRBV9 CASSVGGHTEAFF
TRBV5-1 CASSLAPSTGLADTQYF
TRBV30 CAWRFPAGGPIGTQYF
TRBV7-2 CASSPGGTGELFF
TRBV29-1 CSVGGGALNTEAFF
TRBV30 CAWSVRSSPTGELFF
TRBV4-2 CASRGRSQLFF
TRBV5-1 CASSGELGLTSNYGYTF
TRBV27 CASSSSGRTYEQYF
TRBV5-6 CASYDGEDYYNEQFF
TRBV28 CASSFPDRSNTYEQYF
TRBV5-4 CASSPRDSGNYGYTF
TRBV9 CASSPGDFSNYGYTF
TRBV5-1 CASSSRAGGKVSNQPQHF
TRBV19 CASSPGHGNEKLFF
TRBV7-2 CASTLGTGTSYEQYF
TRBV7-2 CASSQSGLGREQYF
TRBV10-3 CAISESGGHQPQHF
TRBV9 CASSVEVGGIYEQYF
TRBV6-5 CASSSGQGLLYGYTF
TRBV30 CAWSGGGGQPQHF
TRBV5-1 CASSRGQGWNEQYF
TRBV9 CASTPGQGWGETQYF
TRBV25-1 CASSETGTGDNEQFF
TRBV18 CASSPETGGPGYTF
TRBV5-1 CASSRPGQGFTGELFF
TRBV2 CASGGQGNTEAFF
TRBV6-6 CASFHGGYGYTF
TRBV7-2 CASSRGQGALGYGYTF
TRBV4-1 CASSQEFQDYQPQHF
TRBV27 CASSTDRGHEQYF
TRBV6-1 CASIFWTSGSYEQYF
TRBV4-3 CASSQDADRGSTEAFF
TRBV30 CAWRSGPVQETQYF